Listed here are 8 T cell receptor beta chains from one sample, sequenced in a study of T cells in Graves' hyperthyroidism and ophthalmopathy (dated by TCRdb to about 2019). Library preparation employed multiplex PCR. Sequencing was carried out with an Illumina HiSeq 2000. TCR beta CDR3 regions were amplified from RNA transcripts. The TCR CDR3 was subjected to a first round of RT-PCR using the HTBI primer set and the Qiagen OneStep RT-PCR kit. The public sequencing data were trimmed at Q25 with fastp and processed into clonotypes with MiXCR by TCRdb, which kept only in-frame beta chains. Identical CDR3 proteins give one entry, which carries the most common genes and DNA. For this sample the table gives about 360,000 distinct CDR3 sequences, of which under 15% were detected only once. The ten largest clones take up 9.2% of the sample. The material sequenced was blood. The receptors originated from a woman between 18 and 30 years old with Graves' hyperthyroidism.

This clonotype was observed many times. This chain connects TRBV12-3 or TRBV12-4 to TRBJ2-7; TRBD1 agrees at 12 bases. Trimming at V came to 5 bases and at J to 2 bases, leaving 16 bases not matched to a gene. This CDR3 is built from 19 residues. CDR3 nucleotides: TGTGCCAGCAGTGCGACCTCGATCGGGACAGGGGGCCCAACCTACGAGCAGTACTTC. Protein sequence: CASSATSIGTGGPTYEQYF.

This clonotype was counted between two and nine times. This may be a read error: a much more frequent sequence differs by one nucleotide. V usage is TRBV28 and J usage is TRBJ1-2; D not resolved. The germline CDR1 and CDR2 sequences are MDHEN and SYDVKM. This CDR3 comprises 15 residues. The DNA for the CDR3 is TGTGCCAGCACCCAACACGGGGATCCTAACTATGGCCACACCTTC. Its protein is CASTQHGDPNYGHTF.

This clonotype was detected many times. This chain links TRBV2 with TRBJ2-1; D is tentatively TRBD1 or TRBD2 (5 bases each). The germline V gene encodes CDR1 SNHLY and CDR2 FYNNEI. The CDR3 extends over 18 amino acids. Deletions cut 1 base from V and 6 bases from J, with 22 bases between. CDR3: CASSEEPGRDVGVNEQFF. In DNA, the CDR3 is TGTGCCAGCAGTGAAGAACCGGGACGCGACGTGGGGGTCAATGAGCAGTTCTTC.

This clonotype was counted between two and nine times. This chain links TRBV4-2 with TRBJ1-4; D might be TRBD1 (5 bases). Germline CDR1 is LGHNA and CDR2 is YNFKEQ. The CDR3 has 15 amino acids. V gave up 3 bases and J gave up 8 bases, with 16 bases separating them. CDR3 in amino acids: CASSHGQGQVEKLFF. The DNA of the CDR3 is TGTGCCAGCAGCCACGGGCAGGGTCAGGTAGAAAAACTGTTTTTT.

This clonotype was counted a few times. The CDR3 carries no conserved terminal phenylalanine or tryptophan, so it likely arises from a read error. The gene calls are TRBV28 and TRBJ1-2; D gene ambiguous. CDR3 length equals 13 residues. CDR1 is MDHEN, CDR2 SYDVKM, per germline. V was shortened by 3 bases and J by 3 bases, with 8 bases between the two germline ends. CDR3 in amino acids: CASSFKADYGYTL. The CDR3 DNA is TGTGCCAGCAGTTTTAAGGCCGACTATGGCTACACCCTC.

This clonotype was observed a handful of times. This chain uses TRBV15 with TRBJ2-5; D may be TRBD1 or TRBD2 (5 bases each). The CDR3 contains 16 residues. The V end lost 2 bases, the J end lost 9 bases, and 22 bases lay between the germline ends. Germline CDR1 LNHNV, CDR2 YYDKDF (reference sequence). The CDR3 sequence: CATSRSPGRFGDSQYF. DNA for the CDR3: TGTGCCACCAGCAGAAGTCCGGGACGGTTCGGGGATTCCCAGTACTTC.

V and J are TRBV19 and TRBJ1-2, with 8 bases matching TRBD1. CDR1 and CDR2 from the germline V gene are LNHDA and SQIVND (reference sequence). V was clipped by 7 bases and J by 8 bases; unmatched bases: 9. The CDR3 contains 13 residues. In nucleotides, the CDR3 is TGTGCCAGTACGGACAGGGATATTGGGGGCTACACCTTC. Protein: CASTDRDIGGYTF.

The V and J genes are TRBV5-1 and TRBJ2-3; 9 bases map to TRBD2. CDR3 size: 16 residues. Germline V lookup: CDR1 SGHRS, CDR2 YFSETQ. V was clipped by 2 bases and J by 2 bases; unmatched bases: 6. The CDR3 region has the DNA TGCGCCAGCAGCTTTCCCTTAGCGGGAGCCACAGATACGCAGTATTTT. Translated, it gives CASSFPLAGATDTQYF.